The rows below give T cell receptor beta chains drawn from one sample of a study of T cell changes during pregnancy in multiple sclerosis. Profiling relied on immunoSEQ multiplex PCR, and the TCRdb table lists in-frame clones only, not all of them. The sample comprises around 33,000 clones, just over 90% of which are singletons, and 0.4% to 0.6% rests with the top ten. The sample in question was CD4+ T cells from peripheral blood mononuclear cells, obtained after pregnancy. The receptors shown here come from a female donor with multiple sclerosis, enrolled in a pregnancy study. Each CDR3 is given with its conserved first and last residue. The order of the fields is CDR3 protein, CDR3 DNA, J gene, D gene, CDR3 length, V gene, clone size. The D gene is left open where the match is weak. Part of the rows lack a size; the others show once, few, many or a class for expanded clones.

CDR3aa: CASSLAGGRDTQYF
CDR3nt: TGTGCCAGCAGTCTAGCGGGAGGGAGAGATACGCAGTATTTT
j_gene: TRBJ2-3
d_gene: TRBD2
len: 14
v_gene: TRBV28
abundance: -

CDR3aa: CASSVTPGQGTEKLFF
CDR3nt: TGTGCCAGTAGTGTTACTCCGGGACAGGGAACTGAAAAACTGTTTTTT
j_gene: TRBJ1-4
d_gene: TRBD1
len: 16
v_gene: TRBV19
abundance: -

CDR3aa: CASSPQPVQFF
CDR3nt: TGTGCCAGCAGCCCACAGCCCGTGCAGTTCTTC
j_gene: TRBJ2-1
d_gene: -
len: 11
v_gene: TRBV7-9
abundance: few

CDR3aa: CASSFRRLAGGAGELFF
CDR3nt: TGCGCCAGCAGCTTCCGGAGACTAGCGGGGGGGGCCGGGGAGCTGTTTTTT
j_gene: TRBJ2-2
d_gene: TRBD2
len: 17
v_gene: TRBV5-1
abundance: -

CDR3aa: CASRPPGQVYEQYF
CDR3nt: TGTGCCAGCAGACCACCGGGACAGGTCTACGAGCAGTACTTC
j_gene: TRBJ2-7
d_gene: TRBD1
len: 14
v_gene: TRBV28
abundance: -

CDR3aa: CASSQGALAGYNEQFF
CDR3nt: TGTGCCAGCAGCCAAGGGGCCCTAGCGGGATACAATGAGCAGTTCTTC
j_gene: TRBJ2-1
d_gene: TRBD2
len: 16
v_gene: TRBV4-2
abundance: -

CDR3aa: CASSSGGPRDEQYF
CDR3nt: TGTGCCAGCAGCTCAGGAGGGCCTCGCGACGAGCAGTACTTC
j_gene: TRBJ2-7
d_gene: -
len: 14
v_gene: TRBV11-2
abundance: -

CDR3aa: CASSIAGGRGETQYF
CDR3nt: TGTGCCAGCAGTATCGCGGGGGGTCGGGGGGAGACCCAGTACTTC
j_gene: TRBJ2-5
d_gene: TRBD2
len: 15
v_gene: TRBV6-5
abundance: once

CDR3aa: CASSYGAGFNYGYTF
CDR3nt: TGTGCCAGCAGTTACGGAGCGGGATTTAACTATGGCTACACCTTC
j_gene: TRBJ1-2
d_gene: -
len: 15
v_gene: TRBV6-5
abundance: -

CDR3aa: CASSLTGTGKQETQYF
CDR3nt: TGTGCCAGCAGCTTAACAGGGACAGGGAAACAAGAGACCCAGTACTTC
j_gene: TRBJ2-5
d_gene: TRBD1
len: 16
v_gene: TRBV7-3
abundance: few

CDR3aa: CASSPSGQAYEQYF
CDR3nt: TGTGCCAGCTCACCCTCCGGACAGGCCTACGAGCAGTACTTC
j_gene: TRBJ2-7
d_gene: TRBD1
len: 14
v_gene: TRBV18
abundance: -

CDR3aa: CASSPLGGQAYGYTF
CDR3nt: TGTGCCAGCAGCCCCCTTGGTGGTCAGGCCTATGGCTACACCTTC
j_gene: TRBJ1-2
d_gene: -
len: 15
v_gene: TRBV7-2
abundance: -

CDR3aa: CASSLATDTQYF
CDR3nt: TGCGCCAGCAGCTTGGCGACAGATACGCAGTATTTT
j_gene: TRBJ2-3
d_gene: -
len: 12
v_gene: TRBV5-1
abundance: -

CDR3aa: CAWKDTTTGELFF
CDR3nt: TGTGCCTGGAAAGACACGACCACCGGGGAGCTGTTTTTT
j_gene: TRBJ2-2
d_gene: -
len: 13
v_gene: TRBV30
abundance: -

CDR3aa: CASSQYGGRGYNEQFF
CDR3nt: TGTGCCAGCTCACAATACGGCGGGAGAGGATACAATGAGCAGTTCTTC
j_gene: TRBJ2-1
d_gene: TRBD2
len: 16
v_gene: TRBV18
abundance: -

CDR3aa: CASSQTGGRNQPQHF
CDR3nt: TGTGCCAGCAGTCAGACAGGGGGTCGCAATCAGCCCCAGCATTTT
j_gene: TRBJ1-5
d_gene: TRBD1
len: 15
v_gene: TRBV6-5
abundance: -

CDR3aa: CASSPPGGLLNEQFF
CDR3nt: TGTGCCAGCAGCCCCCCAGGGGGCCTCTTGAATGAGCAGTTCTTC
j_gene: TRBJ2-1
d_gene: TRBD1
len: 15
v_gene: TRBV5-4
abundance: -

CDR3aa: CASSGQGRSGYTF
CDR3nt: TGTGCCAGCAGCGGACAGGGTCGTTCTGGCTACACCTTC
j_gene: TRBJ1-2
d_gene: TRBD1
len: 13
v_gene: TRBV6-5
abundance: -

CDR3aa: CASRTGSSTGELFF
CDR3nt: TGTGCCAGTAGGACAGGGTCAAGCACCGGGGAGCTGTTTTTT
j_gene: TRBJ2-2
d_gene: TRBD1
len: 14
v_gene: TRBV25-1
abundance: -

CDR3aa: CASRGQGTSQPQHF
CDR3nt: TGTGCCAGCAGGGGACAGGGGACTTCCCAGCCCCAGCATTTT
j_gene: TRBJ1-5
d_gene: TRBD1
len: 14
v_gene: TRBV6-1
abundance: -

CDR3aa: CASSPAAGGRTDTQYF
CDR3nt: TGTGCCAGCAGCCCCGCGGCGGGAGGGCGAACAGATACGCAGTATTTT
j_gene: TRBJ2-3
d_gene: TRBD2
len: 16
v_gene: TRBV9
abundance: -

CDR3aa: CASSRQGHGPYEQYF
CDR3nt: TGTGCCAGTAGTAGACAGGGCCATGGCCCCTACGAGCAGTACTTC
j_gene: TRBJ2-7
d_gene: TRBD1
len: 15
v_gene: TRBV19
abundance: -

CDR3aa: CASGARDYEQYF
CDR3nt: TGTGCCTCAGGGGCTAGGGACTACGAGCAGTACTTC
j_gene: TRBJ2-7
d_gene: -
len: 12
v_gene: TRBV30
abundance: once

CDR3aa: CASSLATGTGDQPQHF
CDR3nt: TGTGCCAGCAGCTTAGCAACCGGGACAGGGGATCAGCCCCAGCATTTT
j_gene: TRBJ1-5
d_gene: TRBD1
len: 16
v_gene: TRBV7-2
abundance: -

CDR3aa: CASSPDRRRAEQYF
CDR3nt: TGTGCCAGCTCACCTGACAGGAGAAGAGCCGAGCAGTACTTC
j_gene: TRBJ2-7
d_gene: -
len: 14
v_gene: TRBV18
abundance: -

CDR3aa: CASSVLLDSYEQYF
CDR3nt: TGTGCCAGTAGTGTTCTTCTCGACAGCTACGAGCAGTACTTC
j_gene: TRBJ2-7
d_gene: -
len: 14
v_gene: TRBV19
abundance: -

CDR3aa: CASSGLAGAEQYF
CDR3nt: TGTGCCAGCAGTGGACTAGCGGGAGCAGAGCAGTACTTC
j_gene: TRBJ2-5
d_gene: TRBD2
len: 13
v_gene: TRBV6-5
abundance: -

CDR3aa: CAWSLSGVGEKLFF
CDR3nt: TGTGCCTGGAGCCTTTCAGGGGTTGGGGAAAAACTGTTTTTT
j_gene: TRBJ1-4
d_gene: -
len: 14
v_gene: TRBV30
abundance: once

CDR3aa: CASSTGTGVDTQYF
CDR3nt: TGTGCCAGCAGCACCGGGACAGGGGTCGATACGCAGTATTTT
j_gene: TRBJ2-3
d_gene: TRBD1
len: 14
v_gene: TRBV7-3
abundance: -

CDR3aa: CASSPDGGRPQHF
CDR3nt: TGTGCCAGCTCACCGGACGGGGGGAGGCCCCAGCATTTT
j_gene: TRBJ1-5
d_gene: -
len: 13
v_gene: TRBV18
abundance: -

CDR3aa: CASSLGQAYYGYTF
CDR3nt: TGTGCCAGCAGCTTAGGCCAGGCGTACTATGGCTACACCTTC
j_gene: TRBJ1-2
d_gene: -
len: 14
v_gene: TRBV7-2
abundance: -

CDR3aa: CASSEVRTDTQYF
CDR3nt: TGTGCCAGCTCAGAGGTTCGGACAGATACGCAGTATTTT
j_gene: TRBJ2-3
d_gene: -
len: 13
v_gene: TRBV18
abundance: -

CDR3aa: CASSSRTGDQQNEQFF
CDR3nt: TGTGCCAGCAGCTCCCGGACAGGGGACCAACAAAATGAGCAGTTCTTC
j_gene: TRBJ2-1
d_gene: TRBD1
len: 16
v_gene: TRBV27
abundance: -

CDR3aa: CASSLLGSGKGIVHNEQFF
CDR3nt: TGTGCCAGCAGCTTACTCGGTAGCGGGAAGGGGATCGTTCACAATGAGCAGTTCTTC
j_gene: TRBJ2-1
d_gene: TRBD2
len: 19
v_gene: TRBV11-2
abundance: -

CDR3aa: CASIAGTPTNEKLFF
CDR3nt: TGTGCCAGCATCGCTGGGACTCCAACTAATGAAAAACTGTTTTTT
j_gene: TRBJ1-4
d_gene: -
len: 15
v_gene: TRBV28
abundance: once

CDR3aa: CASSSTTHSNQPQHF
CDR3nt: TGTGCCAGCAGCTCGACAACTCATAGCAATCAGCCCCAGCATTTT
j_gene: TRBJ1-5
d_gene: -
len: 15
v_gene: TRBV7-2
abundance: -

CDR3aa: CASSYLPGEGTGNTIYF
CDR3nt: TGTGCCAGCAGCTACCTACCCGGGGAAGGAACTGGAAACACCATATATTTT
j_gene: TRBJ1-3
d_gene: -
len: 17
v_gene: TRBV5-5
abundance: -

CDR3aa: CASSPPGTGGNYGYTF
CDR3nt: TGTGCCAGCTCACCACCGGGGACAGGGGGCAACTATGGCTACACCTTC
j_gene: TRBJ1-2
d_gene: TRBD1
len: 16
v_gene: TRBV18
abundance: -

CDR3aa: CARTIGFWTEINYGYTF
CDR3nt: TGTGCCAGAACCATTGGATTCTGGACAGAGATTAACTATGGCTACACCTTC
j_gene: TRBJ1-2
d_gene: -
len: 17
v_gene: TRBV5-3
abundance: -

CDR3aa: CASSSSGPTNEKLFF
CDR3nt: TGTGCCAGCAGTTCGTCAGGTCCAACTAATGAAAAACTGTTTTTT
j_gene: TRBJ1-4
d_gene: -
len: 15
v_gene: TRBV7-2
abundance: -

CDR3aa: CASSGVAGGETQYF
CDR3nt: TGTGCCAGCAGCGGAGTAGCGGGGGGAGAGACCCAGTACTTC
j_gene: TRBJ2-5
d_gene: TRBD2
len: 14
v_gene: TRBV6-6
abundance: -